This T cell receptor (beta chain) derives from a study of blood T cell repertoires in COVID-19. For the study at large: Material from acute and convalescent COVID-19 was sourced from the United States, Italy and Spain.

The CDR3 covers 15 residues. The J segment lost 6 bases and the V segment lost 4 bases, leaving 5 bases of the junction unmatched. Germline CDR1 and CDR2: MNHEY and SVGAGI. Only in-frame clones appear in the TCRdb table, and some are missing; sequencing was by immunoSEQ multiplex PCR. The sample yields over 200,000 clones, around nine tenths seen once. The receptor was isolated from a woman in her sixties or seventies with acute or convalescent COVID-19. This rearrangement joins TRBV6-5 to TRBJ2-2; 10 nucleotides line up with TRBD2. The sequenced sample consisted of peripheral blood. CDR3 in amino acids: CASSWSSGSAGELFF. The DNA for the CDR3 is TGTGCCAGCAGTTGGTCTAGCGGGAGCGCCGGGGAGCTGTTTTTT.